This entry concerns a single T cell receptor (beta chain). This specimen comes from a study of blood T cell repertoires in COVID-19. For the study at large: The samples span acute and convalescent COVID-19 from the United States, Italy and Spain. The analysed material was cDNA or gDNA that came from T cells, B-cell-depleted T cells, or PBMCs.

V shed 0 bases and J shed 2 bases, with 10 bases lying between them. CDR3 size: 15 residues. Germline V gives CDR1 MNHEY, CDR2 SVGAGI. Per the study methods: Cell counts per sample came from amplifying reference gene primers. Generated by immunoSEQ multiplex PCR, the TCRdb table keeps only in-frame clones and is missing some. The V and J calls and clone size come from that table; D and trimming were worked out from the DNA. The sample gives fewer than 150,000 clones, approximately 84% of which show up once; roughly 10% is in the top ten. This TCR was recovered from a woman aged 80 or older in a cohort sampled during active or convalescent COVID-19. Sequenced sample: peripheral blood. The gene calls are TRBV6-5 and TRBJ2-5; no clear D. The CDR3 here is CASSYSFTGQETQYF. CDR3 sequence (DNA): TGTGCCAGCAGTTACTCGTTCACGGGTCAAGAGACCCAGTACTTC.